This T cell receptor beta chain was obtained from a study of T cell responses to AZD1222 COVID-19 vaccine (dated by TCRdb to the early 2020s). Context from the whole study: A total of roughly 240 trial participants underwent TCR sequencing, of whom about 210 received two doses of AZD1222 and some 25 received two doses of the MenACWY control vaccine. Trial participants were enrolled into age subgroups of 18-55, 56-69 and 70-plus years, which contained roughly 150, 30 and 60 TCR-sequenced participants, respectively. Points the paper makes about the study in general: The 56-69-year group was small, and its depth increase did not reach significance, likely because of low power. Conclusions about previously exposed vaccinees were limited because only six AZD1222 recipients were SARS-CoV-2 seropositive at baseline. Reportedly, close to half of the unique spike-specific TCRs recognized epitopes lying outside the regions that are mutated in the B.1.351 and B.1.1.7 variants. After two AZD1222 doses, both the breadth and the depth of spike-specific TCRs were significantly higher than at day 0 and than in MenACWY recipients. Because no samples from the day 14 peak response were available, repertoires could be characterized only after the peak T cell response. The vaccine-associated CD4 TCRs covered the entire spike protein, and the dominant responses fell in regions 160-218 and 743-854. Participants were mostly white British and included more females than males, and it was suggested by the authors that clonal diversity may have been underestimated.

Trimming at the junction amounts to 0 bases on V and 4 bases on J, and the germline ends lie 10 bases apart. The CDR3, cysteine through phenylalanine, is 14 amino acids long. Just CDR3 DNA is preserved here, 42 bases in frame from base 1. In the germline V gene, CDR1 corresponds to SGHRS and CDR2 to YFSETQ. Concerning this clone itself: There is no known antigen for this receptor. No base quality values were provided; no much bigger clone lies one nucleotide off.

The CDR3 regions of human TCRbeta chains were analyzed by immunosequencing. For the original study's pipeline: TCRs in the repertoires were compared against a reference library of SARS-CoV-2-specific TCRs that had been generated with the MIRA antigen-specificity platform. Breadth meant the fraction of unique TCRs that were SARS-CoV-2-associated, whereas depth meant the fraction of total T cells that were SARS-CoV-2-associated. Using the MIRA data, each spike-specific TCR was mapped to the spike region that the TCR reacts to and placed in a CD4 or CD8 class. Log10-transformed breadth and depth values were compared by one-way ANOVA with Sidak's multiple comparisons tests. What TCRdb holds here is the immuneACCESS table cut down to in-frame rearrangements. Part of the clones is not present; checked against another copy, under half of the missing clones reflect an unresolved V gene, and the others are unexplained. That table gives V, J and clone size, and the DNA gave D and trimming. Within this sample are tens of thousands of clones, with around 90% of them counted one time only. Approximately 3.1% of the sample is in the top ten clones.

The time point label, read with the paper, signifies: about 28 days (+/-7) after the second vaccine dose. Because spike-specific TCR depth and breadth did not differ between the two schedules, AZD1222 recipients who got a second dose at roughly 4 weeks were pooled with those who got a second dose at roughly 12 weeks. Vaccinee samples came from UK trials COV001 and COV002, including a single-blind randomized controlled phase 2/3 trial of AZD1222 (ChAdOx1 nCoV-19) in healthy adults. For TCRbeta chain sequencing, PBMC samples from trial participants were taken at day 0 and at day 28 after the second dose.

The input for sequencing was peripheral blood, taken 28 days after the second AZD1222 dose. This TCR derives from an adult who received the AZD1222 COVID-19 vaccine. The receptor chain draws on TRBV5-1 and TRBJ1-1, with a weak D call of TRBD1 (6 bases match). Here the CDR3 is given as CASSLAGARTEAFF. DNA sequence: TGCGCCAGCAGCTTGGCGGGGGCCCGCACTGAAGCTTTCTTT. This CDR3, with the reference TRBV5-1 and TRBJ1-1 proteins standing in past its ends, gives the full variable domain KAGVTQTPRYLIKTRGQQVTLSCSPISGHRSVSWYQQTPGQGLQFLFEYFSETQRNKGNFPGRFSGRQFSNSRSEMNVSTLELGDSALYLCASSLAGARTEAFFGQGTRLTVV.